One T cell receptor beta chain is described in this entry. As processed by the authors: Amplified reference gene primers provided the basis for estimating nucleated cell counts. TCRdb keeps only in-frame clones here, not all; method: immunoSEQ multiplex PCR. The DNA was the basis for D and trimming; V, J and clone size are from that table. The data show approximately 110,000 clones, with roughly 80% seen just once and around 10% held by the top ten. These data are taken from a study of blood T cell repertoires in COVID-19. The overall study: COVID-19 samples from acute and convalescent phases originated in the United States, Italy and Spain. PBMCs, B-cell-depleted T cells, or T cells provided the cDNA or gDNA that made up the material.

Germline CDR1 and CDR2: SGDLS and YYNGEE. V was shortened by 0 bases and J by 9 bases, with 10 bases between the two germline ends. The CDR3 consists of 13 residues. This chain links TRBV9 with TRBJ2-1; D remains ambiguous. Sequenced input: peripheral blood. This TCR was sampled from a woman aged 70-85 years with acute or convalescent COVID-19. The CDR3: CASSVEVAFEQFF. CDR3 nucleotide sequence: TGTGCCAGCAGCGTAGAGGTAGCTTTTGAGCAGTTCTTC.